This entry features one T cell receptor beta chain sequence. No antigen is known for it. Mismatch with germline at one junction end may stem from a read error. This sample was taken from a study of circulating tumor DNA in untreated peripheral T-cell lymphoma (dated by TCRdb to the early 2020s). The library was built by means of the immunoSEQ multiplex PCR assay. This is the immuneACCESS table as TCRdb keeps it, with only in-frame sequences that have V and J called. A part of the clones is gone; compared with another copy, unresolved V genes explain less than half, and the rest is unexplained. This sample gives 9,500 to 13,000 clones in total; about 75% of them show up just once. Around a third of the sample goes to the ten largest clones. Tumor-specific TCR clonotypes were identified by sequencing baseline tumor tissue collected before treatment. The study used next-generation sequencing of T-cell receptor sequences to monitor peripheral T-cell lymphoma patients receiving frontline treatment on a trial.

The CDR3 sequence holds 14 residues, the cysteine and phenylalanine included. The read is trimmed to its CDR3 DNA, 42 bases read in frame from base 1. CDR1 and CDR2 (KGHSH, LQKENI) derive from the germline V gene. Overall study results and their limits: Tumor-specific clonotypes were identified in roughly 75% of patients, from 86% of baseline tissues and approximately 70% of baseline serum samples.

This chain joins TRBV18 to TRBJ2-7; too little of a D gene remains to name it. This TCR was recovered from a human donor with peripheral T-cell lymphoma. Sequencing used tumor tissue. The nucleotide sequence is TGTGCCAGCTCATCGGATGGAAGCTCCTACGAGCAATACTTC. Translation gives CASSSDGSSYEQYF.